Presented here are 6 T cell receptor beta chains from one specimen sequenced in a study of post-analysis software for immune sequencing data. Findings of the study overall: With TRBV5-6, TRBV5-1 and TRBV20-1 included, about five TRBV segments were more frequent in patients than in controls.

The antigens these receptors bind are not known. Unique molecular identifiers had been added to the TCR beta cDNA libraries. A single record per CDR3 protein comes from TCRdb applying MiXCR to the PCR reads. The sample lists some 450,000 distinct CDR3 sequences, less than 45% seen once, with around 10% in the top ten. Material for sequencing was blood. The receptors stem from a girl aged 10-17 years with multiple sclerosis.

The gene calls are TRBV7-9 and TRBJ2-3; TRBD1 agrees at 7 bases. V dropped 3 bases and J dropped 4; count of bases not matched to a gene: 4. Germline V gene data show CDR1 as SEHNR and CDR2 as FQNEAQ (reference sequence). CDR3 length: 14 amino acids. The DNA for the CDR3 is TGTGCCAGCAGCTTGACAGGGTGGGCAGATACGCAGTATTTT. Encoded protein: CASSLTGWADTQYF.

The chain carries TRBV20-1 and TRBJ2-4; D possibly uses TRBD1 or TRBD2 (5 bases each). V was clipped by 7 bases and J by 1 base, with 14 bases between them. The CDR3 spans 14 residues. Germline CDR1 and CDR2: DFQATT and SNEGSKA (reference sequence). Written as DNA, the CDR3 is TGCAGTGTGAGGGGTTACTCGGCCAAAAACATTCAGTACTTC. This encodes CSVRGYSAKNIQYF.

The genes are TRBV28 and TRBJ2-6; 11 bases agree with TRBD1. With 6 bases clipped from V and 1 base from J, the junction kept 8 bases outside the gene matches. CDR3 length: 18 amino acids. CDR1 is MDHEN and CDR2 is SYDVKM in the germline V gene. CDR3 residues: CASRGLGQGASGANVLTF. For the CDR3, the DNA is TGTGCCAGCAGGGGCCTAGGACAGGGGGCATCTGGGGCCAACGTCCTGACTTTC.

This clonotype was detected a few times. The chain uses TRBV7-2 and TRBJ2-1; D is possibly TRBD2 (5 bases). Germline CDR1 reads SGHTA; CDR2 reads FQGNSA. V gave up 1 base and J gave up 4 bases, with 14 bases separating them. The CDR3 contains 16 residues. The CDR3 coding sequence is TGTGCCAGCAGCTTAGGAGTGTGGGAGAGTTACAATGAGCAGTTCTTC. Protein: CASSLGVWESYNEQFF. Drawing the rest from reference TRBV7-2 and TRBJ2-1, the complete variable domain is GAGVSQSPSNKVTEKGKDVELRCDPISGHTALYWYRQSLGQGLEFLIYFQGNSAPDKSGLPSDRFSAERTGGSVSTLTIQRTQQEDSAVYLCASSLGVWESYNEQFFGPGTRLTVL.

The sample holds a few counts of this clonotype. The chain has TRBV5-5 and TRBJ1-1; the D gene is possibly TRBD1 (5 bases). The length of the CDR3 is 15 residues. Germline V lookup: CDR1 SGHKS, CDR2 YYEKEE (reference sequence). V dropped 0 bases and J dropped 0 bases, with 9 bases sitting between them. In nucleotides, the CDR3 is TGTGCCAGCAGCTTGGGACAGACGATGAACACTGAAGCTTTCTTT. This codes for CASSLGQTMNTEAFF.

V and J are TRBV3-1 and TRBJ2-1; D is undetermined. V shed 1 base and J shed 0 bases, with 13 bases lying between them. The CDR3 consists of 17 residues. Germline CDR1 and CDR2: LGHDT and YNNKEL (reference sequence). The CDR3 is CASSQGNFQSSYNEQFF. The DNA of the CDR3 is TGTGCCAGCAGCCAAGGAAATTTCCAGAGCTCCTACAATGAGCAGTTCTTC.